This entry lists 11 T cell receptor beta chains sequenced from one sample in a study of T cell responses to AZD1222 COVID-19 vaccine. TCRdb's table, derived via immunoSEQ multiplex PCR, lists solely in-frame clones and lacks some. The sample consists of 170,000 or so clones, less than 95% of them appearing once. This sample comprised peripheral blood, obtained on day 0 of AZD1222 vaccination. All receptors come from an adult in good health.

The chain couples TRBV3-1 (or the pseudogene TRBV3-2) to TRBJ2-7, with 10 nucleotides matching TRBD1. The V segment lost 4 bases and the J segment 6 bases; nucleotides outside the gene matches: 0. The germline CDR1 and CDR2 sequences are LGHDT and YNNKEL (reference sequence). The CDR3 is 12 amino acids. CDR3 bases: TGTGCCAGCAGCCGGACAGGGGGCGAGCAGTACTTC. It specifies CASSRTGGEQYF.

The CDR3 DNA reads as TGTGCCAGCAGCTTGGGTTGGAACATTCAGTACTTC. Its protein is CASSLGWNIQYF. This chain links TRBV5-6 with TRBJ2-4; no clear D gene. This CDR3 contains 12 residues. Trimming shortened V by 0 bases and J by 7 bases, and 5 bases separated the two germline ends. In germline, CDR1 is SGHDT, CDR2 YYEEEE.

This sequence joins TRBV5-4 and TRBJ2-7; 11 bases are shared with TRBD2. Germline CDR1 is SGHNT and CDR2 is YYREEE (reference sequence). The CDR3 consists of 15 residues. V shed 3 bases, J shed 5 bases, and the junction held 7 bases outside the gene matches. CDR3 protein: CASSWDSGGVHEQYF. The CDR3 nucleotides read TGTGCCAGCAGCTGGGATAGCGGGGGGGTTCACGAGCAGTACTTC. Filled out from reference TRBV5-4 and TRBJ2-7, the complete variable domain reads ETGVTQSPTHLIKTRGQQVTLRCSSQSGHNTVSWYQQALGQGPQFIFQYYREEENGRGNFPPRFSGLQFPNYSSELNVNALELDDSALYLCASSWDSGGVHEQYFGPGTRLTVT.

The rearrangement uses TRBV6-2 or TRBV6-3 and TRBJ1-5; D uncertain. CDR1 and CDR2 (germline): MNHEY, SVGEGT. CDR3 length: 12 residues. Trimming cost V 0 bases and J 6 bases, with 3 bases left between them. The CDR3 is CASSYSLQPQHF. The DNA for the CDR3 is TGTGCCAGCAGTTACTCCCTTCAGCCCCAGCATTTT.

The genes are TRBV9 and TRBJ1-1, with no clear D. Deletions cut 1 base from V and 0 bases from J, with 7 bases between. The length of the CDR3 is 14 residues. Germline values: CDR1 SGDLS, CDR2 YYNGEE. CDR3 in amino acids: CASSVNPLNTEAFF. For the CDR3, the DNA is TGTGCCAGCAGCGTAAACCCACTGAACACTGAAGCTTTCTTT. The variable domain in full, with the rest retrieved from reference TRBV9 and TRBJ1-1, is DSGVTQTPKHLITATGQRVTLRCSPRSGDLSVYWYQQSLDQGLQFLIQYYNGEERAKGNILERFSAQQFPDLHSELNLSSLELGDSALYFCASSVNPLNTEAFFGQGTRLTVV.

V usage is TRBV5-1 and J usage is TRBJ1-3; D is uncertain. Trimming stripped 1 base from V and 2 bases from J, with 10 bases between. Germline V gene data show CDR1 as SGHRS and CDR2 as YFSETQ. The CDR3 spans 15 residues. The CDR3 reads CASSLRASAGNTIYF. The CDR3 DNA reads as TGCGCCAGCAGCTTGAGGGCTTCGGCTGGAAACACCATATATTTT.

The chain couples TRBV12-3 or TRBV12-4 to TRBJ1-1; D is unclear. V shed 5 bases and J shed 4 bases, with 8 bases lying between them. The CDR3 spans 12 residues. The CDR3 sequence is CASSPLGTEAFF. The CDR3 DNA reads TGTGCCAGCAGTCCCCTGGGCACTGAAGCTTTCTTT.

The genes are TRBV2 and TRBJ2-3, with no clear D. The germline V and J ends were trimmed by 6 bases and 5 bases, with 6 bases remaining between them. Germline V lookup: CDR1 SNHLY, CDR2 FYNNEI. This CDR3 is built from 11 residues. The DNA of the CDR3 is TGTGCCAGCAGGAAGGGAGATACGCAGTATTTT. It yields the protein CASRKGDTQYF.

The chain employs TRBV5-1 and TRBJ1-4, with 12 bases identical to TRBD1. The CDR3 runs 15 residues. The germline V gene encodes CDR1 SGHRS and CDR2 YFSETQ. With 4 bases clipped from V and 8 bases from J, the junction kept 6 bases outside the gene matches. The CDR3 DNA follows: TGCGCCAGCAGCCTGGCCGGGACAGGGGGCGAAAAACTGTTTTTT. It translates to CASSLAGTGGEKLFF.

This chain joins TRBV19 and TRBJ1-6, with 7 nucleotides matching TRBD1. The CDR3 totals 13 residues. V gave up 4 bases and J gave up 8 bases; unmatched junction bases: 2. The germline gives CDR1 LNHDA, CDR2 SQIVND (reference sequence). CDR3 in amino acids: CASSNQGDSPLHF. In DNA, the CDR3 is TGTGCCAGTAGTAATCAGGGGGATTCACCCCTCCACTTT.

The V gene is TRBV10-1, the J gene TRBJ2-3, with 12 bases fitting TRBD2. The CDR3 is 16 residues long. Germline assignment: CDR1 WNHNN and CDR2 SYGVQD (reference sequence). With 5 bases clipped from V and 4 bases from J, the junction kept 7 bases outside the gene matches. CDR3 coding DNA: TGCGCCAGCAGTAGTAGTGGACTAGCGGGACCAGATACGCAGTATTTT. Translated, it gives CASSSSGLAGPDTQYF.